The T cell receptor beta chain described here comes from a study of blood T cell repertoires in COVID-19. As for the study in general: In each case, the material was cDNA or gDNA derived from T cells, B-cell-depleted T cells, or PBMCs.

In the original analysis: Amplification of reference gene primers provided the estimated nucleated cell counts. Sequenced by immunoSEQ multiplex PCR; TCRdb stores in-frame clones only, minus some. V, J and clone size were drawn from that table, and D and trimming were deduced from the DNA. The table lists around 420,000 clones, approximately 88% of them singletons. V trimming: 5 bases; J trimming: 5 bases; junction bases outside the gene matches: 9. This CDR3 comprises 15 residues. Per the germline V gene, CDR1 is MNHEY and CDR2 is SVGAGI. Cohort allocation depended upon clinical history that participants reported.

The origin of this receptor is a woman aged 40 to 49 with acute COVID-19. Input material: PBMCs or T cells enriched from blood (not recorded which). The chain employs TRBV6-5 and TRBJ2-5; TRBD1 matches 9 bases. The CDR3: CASSPGTGIGETQYF. The CDR3 DNA reads TGTGCCAGCAGTCCTGGGACAGGGATTGGGGAGACCCAGTACTTC.